The 17 T cell receptor beta chains below were found in one sample sequenced in a study of Graves' ophthalmopathy and Graves' hyperthyroidism. From RNA, the CDR3 regions of TCR beta chains were amplified and sequenced. A first-round RT-PCR used HTBI primers, followed by a second-round multiplex PCR. Using its own MiXCR run on the multiplex PCR reads, TCRdb lists one record per CDR3 protein. The sample has 300,000 to 400,000 distinct CDR3 sequences, 15% to 20% seen once. The sample comprised peripheral blood. The receptors come from an adult man with Graves' ophthalmopathy.

This clonotype appeared many times. The CDR3 sequence: CASSSTGYGETQYF. DNA of the CDR3: TGTGCCAGCAGCTCCACAGGGTATGGAGAGACCCAGTACTTC. The rearrangement uses TRBV11-1 and TRBJ2-5; D may be TRBD1 (6 bases). Between the trimmed V and J ends, which lost 4 bases and 4 bases, there was a span of 13 bases. The CDR3 covers 14 residues. Germline CDR1 is SGHAT and CDR2 is FQDESV (reference sequence).

This clonotype was counted at least ten times. This rearrangement joins TRBV7-2 to TRBJ1-1; tentative D call: TRBD1 (6 bases). The CDR3 runs 15 residues. Trimming shortened V by 4 bases and J by 1 base, and 13 bases separated the two germline ends. CDR1 SGHTA and CDR2 FQGNSA come from the germline V gene. Here the CDR3 reads CASSSPRGANTEAFF. The CDR3 nucleotides are TGTGCCAGCAGCTCGCCTCGGGGGGCGAACACTGAAGCTTTCTTT.

This clonotype was recorded many times. The rearrangement uses TRBV6-5 and TRBJ1-6; 8 bases are shared with TRBD1. Trimming at V came to 8 bases and at J to 8 bases, leaving 11 bases not matched to a gene. The CDR3 consists of 15 residues. Per germline, CDR1 MNHEY and CDR2 SVGAGI. CDR3 in DNA: TGTGCCAGCCAGATACGGACAGGGATTGATTCACCCCTCCACTTT. Amino acid sequence: CASQIRTGIDSPLHF.

In this sample, this clonotype turned up many times. CDR3 sequence: CASSRGTQETQYF. In DNA form, the CDR3 reads TGCGCCAGCAGCCGCGGGACCCAAGAGACCCAGTACTTC. The V and J genes are TRBV5-1 and TRBJ2-5, with D maybe TRBD2 (6 bases). The length of the CDR3 is 13 residues. CDR1 and CDR2 (germline): SGHRS, YFSETQ. V lost 4 bases and J lost 1, with 8 bases in between.

Worth noting for this clonotype: A read error is possible here, since a much larger clone lies one base away. The rearrangement links TRBV29-1 to TRBJ2-2, with 9 bases lining up with TRBD1. The J segment lost 5 bases and the V segment lost 4 bases, leaving 8 bases of the junction unmatched. Per the germline V gene, CDR1 is SQVTM and CDR2 is ANQGSEA. This CDR3 is built from 15 residues. This CDR3 reads CSVVALDRGTGELFF. The CDR3 nucleotides are TGCAGCGTTGTGGCTCTAGACAGGGGGACCGGGGAGCTGTTTTTT.

The rearrangement links TRBV6-1 to TRBJ1-5; D is unresolved. The V gene's germline CDR1 is MNHNS and CDR2 SASEGT. With 7 bases removed from V and 3 bases from J, the gap between germline ends came to 13 bases. The CDR3 covers 14 residues. The CDR3 reads CASTMGGSNQPQHF. DNA for the CDR3: TGTGCCAGCACCATGGGAGGGTCCAATCAGCCCCAGCATTTT.

The chain carries TRBV6-1 and TRBJ1-1; no clear D. CDR3 length: 15 amino acids. Germline V gene data show CDR1 as MNHNS and CDR2 as SASEGT. V gave up 6 bases and J gave up 1 base, with 15 bases separating them. CDR3 sequence: CASRSQRATNTEAFF. CDR3 coding DNA: TGTGCCAGCAGGAGCCAGCGGGCCACGAACACTGAAGCTTTCTTT.

This clonotype came up many times. The chain couples TRBV4-3 to TRBJ1-1; 7 bases map to TRBD1. Germline V gene lookup returns CDR1 LGHNA and CDR2 YSLEER. The CDR3 covers 15 residues. V shed 3 bases, J shed 2 bases, and the junction held 6 bases outside the gene matches. The CDR3: CASSQLRTGNTEAFF. The CDR3 DNA sequence: TGCGCCAGCAGCCAGCTCCGGACAGGTAACACTGAAGCTTTCTTT.

The chain couples TRBV12-3 or TRBV12-4 to TRBJ2-2; 8 bases map to TRBD1. The CDR3 is 15 amino acids. V shed 6 bases, J shed 0 bases, and the junction held 3 bases outside the gene matches. The chain's CDR3 is CASSQGAANTGELFF. CDR3 DNA sequence: TGTGCCAGCAGCCAGGGGGCAGCGAACACCGGGGAGCTGTTTTTT.

This clonotype has a count of ten or more. The chain uses TRBV9 and TRBJ2-2; TRBD1 matches at 8 bases. The CDR3 totals 17 residues. Germline loops: CDR1 SGDLS, CDR2 YYNGEE. V lost 0 bases, J lost 5 bases, and 9 bases stayed unmatched. The CDR3 DNA is TGTGCCAGCAGCGTAGATGGGCAGGGGGCTCTTACCGGGGAGCTGTTTTTT. Encoded protein: CASSVDGQGALTGELFF.

In its sample, this clonotype was seen many times. The V gene is TRBV6-5, the J gene TRBJ1-1; D is possibly TRBD1 (6 bases). V lost 0 bases and J 1 base, leaving 12 bases between the germline ends. There are 16 residues in the CDR3. Germline lookup yields CDR1 MNHEY and CDR2 SVGAGI. CDR3 DNA sequence: TGTGCCAGCAGTTACTCGAAGGGGGGGAAGAACACTGAAGCTTTCTTT. It specifies CASSYSKGGKNTEAFF.

The table lists this clonotype with many counts. This chain joins TRBV19 and TRBJ2-5; D is undetermined. V lost 5 bases and J 3 bases, leaving 4 bases between the germline ends. CDR3 length: 11 amino acids. Germline loops: CDR1 LNHDA, CDR2 SQIVND (reference sequence). Here the CDR3 DNA reads TGTGCCAGTAGTGTGAAAGAGACCCAGTACTTC. It encodes CASSVKETQYF.

This clonotype was counted at least ten times. The CDR3 DNA reads as TGTGCCAGCAGTGAACGACAGGAAGACTACTATGGCTACACCTTC. Protein product: CASSERQEDYYGYTF. J is TRBJ1-2 and V is TRBV6-1, with a weak D call TRBD1 (6 bases). The CDR3 has 15 residues. CDR1 and CDR2 (germline): MNHNS, SASEGT. Trimming removed 2 bases from V and 3 bases from J, with 13 bases in between.

This clonotype was seen a few times. Being one base from a much bigger clone, this may be a read error. This sequence joins TRBV7-3 and TRBJ1-1, with D hard to call. The V gene's germline CDR1 is SGHTA and CDR2 FQGTGA. CDR3 length equals 15 residues. CDR3 in amino acids: CVSSFRGGENTEAFF. The CDR3 nucleotides are TGTGTCAGCAGCTTCCGGGGTGGGGAGAACACTGAAGCTTTCTTT.

Many counts were recorded for this clonotype. V gene TRBV30 combines with J gene TRBJ2-7; 7 bases align to TRBD1. The CDR3 covers 14 residues. With 0 bases clipped from V and 4 bases from J, the junction kept 6 bases outside the gene matches. Germline loops: CDR1 GTSNPN, CDR2 SVGIG (reference sequence). The CDR3 bases are TGTGCCTGGAGTGTATTGAACAGGGGATACGAGCAGTACTTC. Translated, it gives CAWSVLNRGYEQYF.

The J gene is TRBJ2-2, the V gene TRBV11-1; 12 nucleotides agree with TRBD1. CDR3 size: 18 residues. Trimming at V came to 7 bases and at J to 5 bases, leaving 14 bases not matched to a gene. Germline CDR1 is SGHAT and CDR2 is FQDESV (reference sequence). This chain's CDR3 is CASTDRPGQGAGTGELFF. CDR3 sequence (DNA): TGTGCCAGCACCGATCGGCCGGGACAGGGGGCGGGGACCGGGGAGCTGTTTTTT.

The table lists this clonotype with many counts. The rearrangement joins TRBV30 to TRBJ1-5; 9 bases are shared with TRBD1. V lost 1 base and J lost 4; bases outside the gene matches: 2. Germline CDR1 reads GTSNPN; CDR2 reads SVGIG (reference sequence). The CDR3 runs 14 residues. CDR3 DNA sequence: TGTGCCTGGAGTGGTGGGACAGGGAATCAGCCCCAGCATTTT. It codes for CAWSGGTGNQPQHF. The variable domain in full, completed from reference TRBV30 and TRBJ1-5, reads SQTIHQWPATLVQPVGSPLSLECTVEGTSNPNLYWYRQAAGRGLQLLFYSVGIGQISSEVPQNLSASRPQDRQFILSSKKLLLSDSGFYLCAWSGGTGNQPQHFGDGTRLSIL.